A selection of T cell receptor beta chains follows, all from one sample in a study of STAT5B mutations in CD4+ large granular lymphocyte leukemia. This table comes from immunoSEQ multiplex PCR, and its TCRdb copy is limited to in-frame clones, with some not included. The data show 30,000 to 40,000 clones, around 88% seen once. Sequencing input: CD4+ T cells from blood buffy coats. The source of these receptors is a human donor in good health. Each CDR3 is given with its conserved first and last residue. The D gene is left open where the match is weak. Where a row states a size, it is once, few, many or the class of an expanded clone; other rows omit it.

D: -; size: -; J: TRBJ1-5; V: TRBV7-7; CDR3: CASSLDSRGQATEPQHF; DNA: TGTGCTAGCAGCTTAGACTCTCGGGGGCAGGCTACTGAGCCCCAGCATTTT
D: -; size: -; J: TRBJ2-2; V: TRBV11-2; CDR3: CASSFWGAVGELFF; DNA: TGTGCCAGCAGCTTCTGGGGGGCGGTCGGGGAGCTGTTTTTT
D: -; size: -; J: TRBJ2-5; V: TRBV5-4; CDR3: CASIRGETQYF; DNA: TGTGCCAGCATCCGAGGGGAGACCCAGTACTTC
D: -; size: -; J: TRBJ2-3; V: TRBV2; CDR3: CASSADTQYF; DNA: TGTGCCAGCAGTGCAGATACGCAGTATTTT
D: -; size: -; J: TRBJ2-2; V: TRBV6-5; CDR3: CASSYKGFLRTGELFF; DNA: TGTGCCAGCAGTTACAAAGGGTTTCTTCGGACCGGGGAGCTGTTTTTT
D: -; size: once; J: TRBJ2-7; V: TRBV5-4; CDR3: CASSPDGLPSSYEQYF; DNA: TGTGCCAGCAGCCCGGACGGTCTTCCCTCCTCCTACGAGCAGTACTTC
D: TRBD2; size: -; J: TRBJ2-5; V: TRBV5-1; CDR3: CASSFGLAGETQYF; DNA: TGCGCCAGCAGCTTCGGACTAGCCGGAGAGACCCAGTACTTC
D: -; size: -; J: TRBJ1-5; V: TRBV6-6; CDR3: CASSRVSNQPQHF; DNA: TGTGCCAGCAGCAGGGTGAGCAATCAGCCCCAGCATTTT
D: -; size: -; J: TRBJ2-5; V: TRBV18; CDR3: CASSPEAGVETQYF; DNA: TGTGCCAGCTCACCAGAGGCAGGGGTCGAGACCCAGTACTTC
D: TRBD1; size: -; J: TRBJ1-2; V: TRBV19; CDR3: CASNNQGDYGYTF; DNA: TGTGCCAGTAACAACCAGGGGGACTATGGCTACACCTTC
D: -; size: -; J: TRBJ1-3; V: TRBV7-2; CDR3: CASSFRGFGNTIYF; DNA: TGTGCCAGCAGCTTCCGGGGATTCGGAAACACCATATATTTT
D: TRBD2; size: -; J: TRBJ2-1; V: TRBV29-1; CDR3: CSVSGSSYNEQFF; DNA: TGCAGCGTCAGCGGGAGCTCCTACAATGAGCAGTTCTTC
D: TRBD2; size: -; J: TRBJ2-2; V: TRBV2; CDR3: CASGQRESGGELFF; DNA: TGTGCCAGCGGCCAGCGGGAGTCCGGCGGGGAGCTGTTTTTT
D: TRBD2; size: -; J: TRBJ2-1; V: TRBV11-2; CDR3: CASSPRLAGVYNEQFF; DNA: TGTGCCAGCAGCCCGCGACTAGCGGGAGTCTACAATGAGCAGTTCTTC
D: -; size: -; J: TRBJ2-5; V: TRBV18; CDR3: CASSPVSQETQYF; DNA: TGTGCCAGCTCACCAGTTTCTCAAGAGACCCAGTACTTC
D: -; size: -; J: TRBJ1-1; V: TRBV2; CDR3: CASSLITEAFF; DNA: TGTGCCAGCAGTTTAATTACTGAAGCTTTCTTT
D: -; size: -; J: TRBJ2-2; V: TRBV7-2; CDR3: CASSLLGYQPNTGELFF; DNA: TGTGCCAGCAGCTTACTGGGGTACCAGCCCAACACCGGGGAGCTGTTTTTT
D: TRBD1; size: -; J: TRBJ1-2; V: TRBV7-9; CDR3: CASSFGDRRNYGYTF; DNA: TGTGCCAGCAGCTTCGGGGACAGGCGGAACTATGGCTACACCTTC
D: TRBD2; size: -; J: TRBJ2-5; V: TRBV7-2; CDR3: CASSFISGGGSRETQYF; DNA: TGTGCCAGCAGCTTTATAAGTGGGGGGGGGTCTCGGGAGACCCAGTACTTC
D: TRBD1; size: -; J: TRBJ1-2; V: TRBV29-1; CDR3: CSVRQGARGYTF; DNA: TGCAGCGTTCGACAGGGGGCTCGGGGCTACACCTTC
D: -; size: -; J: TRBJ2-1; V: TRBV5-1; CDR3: CASSQAENYYNEQFF; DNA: TGCGCCAGCAGCCAAGCGGAGAACTACTACAATGAGCAGTTCTTC
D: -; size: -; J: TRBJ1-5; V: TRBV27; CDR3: CASSLNGDQPQHF; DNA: TGTGCCAGCAGTTTAAACGGTGATCAGCCCCAGCATTTT
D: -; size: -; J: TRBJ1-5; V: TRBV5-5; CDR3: CASTSSRGASNQPQHF; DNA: TGTGCCAGCACCTCCAGCCGAGGGGCTAGCAATCAGCCCCAGCATTTT
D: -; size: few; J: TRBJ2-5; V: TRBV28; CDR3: CASSLEGLGGRETQYF; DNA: TGTGCCAGCAGTTTAGAAGGATTGGGGGGGCGAGAGACCCAGTACTTC
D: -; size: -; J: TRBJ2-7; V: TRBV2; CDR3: CASSTDFIYEQYF; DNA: TGTGCCAGCAGTACGGACTTCATCTACGAGCAGTACTTC
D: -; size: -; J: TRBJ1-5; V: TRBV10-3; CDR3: CAISEGQFNQPQHF; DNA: TGTGCCATCAGTGAGGGACAATTCAATCAGCCCCAGCATTTT
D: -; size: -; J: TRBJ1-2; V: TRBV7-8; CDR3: CASSSGPGYTF; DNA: TGTGCCAGCAGCTCAGGGCCTGGCTACACCTTC
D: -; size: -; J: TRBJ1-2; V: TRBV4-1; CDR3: CASSPRWADRGYTF; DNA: TGCGCCAGCAGCCCACGGTGGGCGGACCGGGGCTACACCTTC
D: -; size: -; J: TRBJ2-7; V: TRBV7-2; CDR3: CASSSQTGEGYEQYF; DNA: TGTGCCAGCAGCTCCCAGACAGGGGAGGGCTACGAGCAGTACTTC
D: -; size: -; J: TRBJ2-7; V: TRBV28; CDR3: CASSRIGSGSYEQYF; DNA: TGTGCCAGCAGTCGAATCGGGAGTGGATCCTACGAGCAGTACTTC
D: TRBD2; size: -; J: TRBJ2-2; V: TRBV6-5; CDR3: CASRRGLAGGELFF; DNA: TGTGCCAGCAGACGCGGACTAGCGGGAGGGGAGCTGTTTTTT
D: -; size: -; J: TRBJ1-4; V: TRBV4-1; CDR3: CASSQPVRATNEKLFF; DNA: TGCGCCAGCAGCCAACCCGTAAGGGCAACTAATGAAAAACTGTTTTTT
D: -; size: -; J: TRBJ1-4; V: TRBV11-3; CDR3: CASSLVFGATNEKLFF; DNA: TGTGCCAGCAGCTTAGTATTCGGAGCAACTAATGAAAAACTGTTTTTT
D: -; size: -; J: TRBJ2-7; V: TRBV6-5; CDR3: CASSRSINEQYF; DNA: TGTGCCAGCAGCCGATCCATAAACGAGCAGTACTTC
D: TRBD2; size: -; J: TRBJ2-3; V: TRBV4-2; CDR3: CASSQDTSGRPTDTQYF; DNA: TGTGCCAGCAGCCAAGATACTAGCGGGAGGCCGACAGATACGCAGTATTTT
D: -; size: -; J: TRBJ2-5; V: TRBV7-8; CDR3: CASSPIQETQYF; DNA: TGTGCCAGCAGCCCCATACAAGAGACCCAGTACTTC
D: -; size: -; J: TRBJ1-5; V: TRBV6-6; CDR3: CASSYSGVEHF; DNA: TGTGCCAGCAGTTACTCGGGGGTGGAGCATTTT
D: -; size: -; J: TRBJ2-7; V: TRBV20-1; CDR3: CSAGQLYEQYF; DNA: TGCAGTGCCGGACAGCTCTACGAGCAGTACTTC
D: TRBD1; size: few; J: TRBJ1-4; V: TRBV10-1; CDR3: CASSDRGNEKLFF; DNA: TGCGCCAGCAGCGACAGGGGTAATGAAAAACTGTTTTTT
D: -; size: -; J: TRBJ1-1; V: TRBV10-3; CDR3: CAISVEIPNTEAFF; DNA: TGTGCCATCAGTGTGGAAATTCCAAACACTGAAGCTTTCTTT
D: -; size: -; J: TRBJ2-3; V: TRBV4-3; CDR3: CASSLSPWDTDTQYF; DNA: TGCGCCAGCAGCCTTAGCCCCTGGGACACAGATACGCAGTATTTT
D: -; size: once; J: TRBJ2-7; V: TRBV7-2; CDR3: CASSLEAGYEQYF; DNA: TGTGCCAGCAGCTTAGAGGCAGGCTACGAGCAGTACTTC
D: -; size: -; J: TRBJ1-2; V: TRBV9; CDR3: CASSVEGVARYTF; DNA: TGTGCCAGCAGCGTAGAGGGAGTGGCCCGCTACACCTTC
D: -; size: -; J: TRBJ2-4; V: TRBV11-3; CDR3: CASPRPPAKNIQYF; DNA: TGTGCCAGCCCGAGGCCCCCAGCCAAAAACATTCAGTACTTC
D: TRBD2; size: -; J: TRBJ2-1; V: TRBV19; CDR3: CASSILAGGTRNEQFF; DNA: TGTGCCAGTAGTATCCTAGCGGGAGGAACTAGGAATGAGCAGTTCTTC
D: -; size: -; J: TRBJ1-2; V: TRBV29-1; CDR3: CSVDRPLGETTNYGYTF; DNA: TGCAGCGTTGATCGCCCTTTAGGAGAAACAACTAACTATGGCTACACCTTC
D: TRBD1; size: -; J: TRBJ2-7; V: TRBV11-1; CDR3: CASSHGQGPYEQYF; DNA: TGTGCCAGCAGCCACGGACAGGGGCCCTACGAGCAGTACTTC
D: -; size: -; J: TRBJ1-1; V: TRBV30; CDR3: CAWAGGWNTEAFF; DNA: TGTGCCTGGGCGGGGGGTTGGAACACTGAAGCTTTCTTT
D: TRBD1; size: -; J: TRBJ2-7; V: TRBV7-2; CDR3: CASSRDSTYEQYF; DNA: TGTGCCAGCAGCCGGGACAGCACCTACGAGCAGTACTTC
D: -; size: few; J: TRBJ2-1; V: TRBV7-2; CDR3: CASSFGSSSYNEQFF; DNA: TGTGCCAGCAGCTTCGGGTCCAGCTCCTACAATGAGCAGTTCTTC
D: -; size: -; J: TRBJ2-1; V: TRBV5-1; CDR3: CASSAEGLHEQFF; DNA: TGCGCCAGCAGCGCGGAGGGGCTCCATGAGCAGTTCTTC
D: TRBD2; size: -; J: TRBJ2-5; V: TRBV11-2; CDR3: CASSLGWTSGKQETQYF; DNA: TGTGCCAGCAGCTTAGGATGGACTAGCGGGAAGCAAGAGACCCAGTACTTC
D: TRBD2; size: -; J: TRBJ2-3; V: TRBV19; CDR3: CASSLAGVRTDTQYF; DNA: TGTGCCAGTAGTTTAGCGGGAGTGAGAACAGATACGCAGTATTTT
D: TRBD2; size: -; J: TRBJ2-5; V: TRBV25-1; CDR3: CASAQLLAGGETQYF; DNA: TGTGCCAGCGCCCAGTTATTGGCGGGAGGGGAGACCCAGTACTTC
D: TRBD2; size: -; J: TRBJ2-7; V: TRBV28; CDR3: CASSFVGTSVYEQYF; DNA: TGTGCCAGCAGTTTTGTCGGGACTAGCGTCTACGAGCAGTACTTC
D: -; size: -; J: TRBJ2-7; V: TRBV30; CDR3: CAWSVGGEQYF; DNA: TGTGCCTGGAGTGTAGGGGGCGAGCAGTACTTC
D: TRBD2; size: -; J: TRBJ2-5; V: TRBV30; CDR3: CAWSPGGTQYF; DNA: TGTGCCTGGAGCCCGGGGGGGACCCAGTACTTC
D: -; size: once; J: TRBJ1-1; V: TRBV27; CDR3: CASSLSGGGAVTEAFF; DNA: TGTGCCAGCAGTTTATCTGGGGGGGGCGCGGTCACTGAAGCTTTCTTT
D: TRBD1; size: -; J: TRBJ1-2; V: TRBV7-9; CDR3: CASSQAGGEREGYTF; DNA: TGTGCCAGCAGCCAGGCAGGGGGTGAACGTGAAGGCTACACCTTC
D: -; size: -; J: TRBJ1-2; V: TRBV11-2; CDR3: CASSLEGDGYTF; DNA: TGTGCCAGCAGCTTAGAAGGGGATGGCTACACCTTC